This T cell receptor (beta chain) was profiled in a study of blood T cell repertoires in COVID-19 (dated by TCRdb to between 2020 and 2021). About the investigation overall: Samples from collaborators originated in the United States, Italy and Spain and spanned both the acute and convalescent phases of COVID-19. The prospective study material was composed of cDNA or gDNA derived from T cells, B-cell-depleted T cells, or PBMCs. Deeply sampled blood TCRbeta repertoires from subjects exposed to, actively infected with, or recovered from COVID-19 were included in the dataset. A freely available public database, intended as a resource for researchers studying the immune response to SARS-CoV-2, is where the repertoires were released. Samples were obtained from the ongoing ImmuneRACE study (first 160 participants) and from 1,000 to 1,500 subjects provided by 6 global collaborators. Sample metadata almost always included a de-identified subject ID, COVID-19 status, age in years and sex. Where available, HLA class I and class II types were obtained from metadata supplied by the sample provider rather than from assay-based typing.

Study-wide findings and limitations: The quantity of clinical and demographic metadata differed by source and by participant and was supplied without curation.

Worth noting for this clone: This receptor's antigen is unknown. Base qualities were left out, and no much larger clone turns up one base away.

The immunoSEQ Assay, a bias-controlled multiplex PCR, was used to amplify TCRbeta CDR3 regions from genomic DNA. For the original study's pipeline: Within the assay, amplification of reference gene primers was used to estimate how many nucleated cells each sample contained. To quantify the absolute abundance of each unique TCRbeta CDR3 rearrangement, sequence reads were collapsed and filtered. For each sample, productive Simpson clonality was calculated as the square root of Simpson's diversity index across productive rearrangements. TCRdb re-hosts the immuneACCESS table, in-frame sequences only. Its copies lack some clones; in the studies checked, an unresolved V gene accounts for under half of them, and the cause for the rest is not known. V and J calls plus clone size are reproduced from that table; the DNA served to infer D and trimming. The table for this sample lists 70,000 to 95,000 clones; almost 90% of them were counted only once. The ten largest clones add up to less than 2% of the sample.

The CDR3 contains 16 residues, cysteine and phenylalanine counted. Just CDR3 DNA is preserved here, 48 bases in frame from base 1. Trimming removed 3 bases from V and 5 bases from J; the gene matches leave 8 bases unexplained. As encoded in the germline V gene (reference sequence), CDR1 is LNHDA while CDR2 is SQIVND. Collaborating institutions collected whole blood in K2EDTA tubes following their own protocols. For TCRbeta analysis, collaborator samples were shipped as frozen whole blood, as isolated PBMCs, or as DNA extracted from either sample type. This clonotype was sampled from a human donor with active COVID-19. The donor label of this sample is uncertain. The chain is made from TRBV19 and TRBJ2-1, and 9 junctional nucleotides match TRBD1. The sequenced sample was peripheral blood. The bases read TGTGCCAGTAGTATCGTAGGGACAGGGTTTGACAATGAGCAGTTCTTC. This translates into CASSIVGTGFDNEQFF.